This is a list of T cell receptor beta chains from one sample in a study of cytomegalovirus exposure and HLA in healthy donors. TCRdb's copy holds only in-frame clones and misses some; the assay was immunoSEQ multiplex PCR. The sample consists of approximately 270,000 clones, nearly 90% of them appearing once. The specimen sequenced was PBMCs. The receptors originated from a woman aged 18-29 years in good health and CMV-seronegative. The CDR3 runs from the conserved cysteine through the conserved F or W.

J: TRBJ1-1
length: 17
V: TRBV27
CDR3: CASSLYRGRGMNTEAFF

J: TRBJ1-5
length: 15
V: TRBV5-1
CDR3: CASSFAPGSYQPQHF

J: TRBJ2-3
length: 16
V: TRBV27
CDR3: CASSLWQRGLTDTQYF

J: TRBJ2-3
length: 15
V: TRBV7-9
CDR3: CASSSETDPTDTQYF

J: TRBJ2-2
length: 16
V: TRBV7-8
CDR3: CASSSLAGGLAGELFF

J: TRBJ2-3
length: 14
V: TRBV5-1
CDR3: CASSDRQVQDTQYF

J: TRBJ2-5
length: 15
V: TRBV5-1
CDR3: CASSLLAGWQETQYF

J: TRBJ2-5
length: 14
V: TRBV2
CDR3: CASSENVPRQTQYF

J: TRBJ1-2
length: 14
V: TRBV6-6
CDR3: CASRGTSQVDGYTF

J: TRBJ1-1
length: 10
V: TRBV20-1
CDR3: CSARVFEAFF

J: TRBJ2-6
length: 15
V: TRBV2
CDR3: CASIPYFSGANVLTF

J: TRBJ1-2
length: 16
V: TRBV18
CDR3: CASSPSTGFSNYGYTF

J: TRBJ2-3
length: 17
V: TRBV4-3
CDR3: CASSQGRRDWTTDTQYF

J: TRBJ2-7
length: 14
V: TRBV28
CDR3: CASRPSDREDEQYF

J: TRBJ1-1
length: 15
V: TRBV2
CDR3: CASRATGQMNTEAFF

J: TRBJ1-2
length: 14
V: TRBV4-1
CDR3: CASSQEGRGLGYTF

J: TRBJ2-2
length: 18
V: TRBV4-2
CDR3: CASSQGDPAGRYTGELFF

J: TRBJ2-3
length: 16
V: TRBV5-5
CDR3: CASSLWFATSTDTQYF

J: TRBJ2-1
length: 14
V: TRBV11-1
CDR3: CASRSGTSYNEQFF

J: TRBJ1-4
length: 14
V: TRBV5-1
CDR3: CASSSGTGTEKLFF

J: TRBJ1-3
length: 15
V: TRBV6-5
CDR3: CASSYGRNSGNTIYF

J: TRBJ2-1
length: 15
V: TRBV5-6
CDR3: CASSWDRDLYNEQFF

J: TRBJ1-6
length: 15
V: TRBV27
CDR3: CASSLYGGLNSPLHF

J: TRBJ2-1
length: 14
V: TRBV5-1
CDR3: CASSLELENNEQFF

J: TRBJ1-3
length: 14
V: TRBV7-6
CDR3: CASSSAGSGNTIYF

J: TRBJ2-2
length: 14
V: TRBV7-2
CDR3: CASSLQGDTGELFF